Listed below are T cell receptor beta chains from one sample, sequenced in a study of metastatic and nonmetastatic thyroid tumors. Via MiXCR, TCRdb re-called the PCR reads. The sample has approximately 74,000 clones; 14% are singletons. What was sequenced was blood. The receptors derive from a male donor with papillary thyroid cancer or a benign thyroid nodule (not recorded which). Some clones in this sample may be carry-over from other donors' samples. CDR3s include the opening cysteine and the closing phenylalanine or tryptophan. Fields, in order: D gene, clone size, V gene, J gene, CDR3 DNA, CDR3 protein. The D gene is left open where the match is weak. A clone size is listed for some rows: how often the clone was seen (once, few, many), or a class if it is expanded.

d_call: .
clone_size: many
v_call: TRBV28
j_call: TRBJ2-3
cdr3_nt: TGTGCCAGCAGTTTTTTAGGAGGGGGGAGCACAGATACGCAGTATTTT
cdr3_aa: CASSFLGGGSTDTQYF

d_call: .
clone_size: many
v_call: TRBV30
j_call: TRBJ2-3
cdr3_nt: TGTGCCTGGATGCCAGCGGCCCCCACAGATACGCAGTATTTT
cdr3_aa: CAWMPAAPTDTQYF

d_call: .
clone_size: many
v_call: TRBV9
j_call: TRBJ1-5
cdr3_nt: TGTGCCAGCAGCGGTACGGGGGATAATCAGCCCCAGCATTTT
cdr3_aa: CASSGTGDNQPQHF

d_call: TRBD1
clone_size: many
v_call: TRBV6-2/TRBV6-3
j_call: TRBJ2-2
cdr3_nt: TGTGCCAGCAGACGGACAGGGTCGAACACCGGGGAGCTGTTTTTT
cdr3_aa: CASRRTGSNTGELFF

d_call: TRBD1
clone_size: few
v_call: TRBV5-1
j_call: TRBJ2-2
cdr3_nt: TGCGCCAGCAGCGCCGGGACAGGGGCGTCCGGGGAGCTGTTTTTT
cdr3_aa: CASSAGTGASGELFF

d_call: .
clone_size: .
v_call: TRBV7-3
j_call: TRBJ2-3
cdr3_nt: TGTGCCAGCAGCCCCGGATCCACAGATACTCATTATTTT
cdr3_aa: CASSPGSTDTHYF

d_call: .
clone_size: many
v_call: TRBV20-1
j_call: TRBJ1-4
cdr3_nt: TGCAGTGCTAGAGAATCAAGGACAACTAATGAAAAACTGTTTTTT
cdr3_aa: CSARESRTTNEKLFF

d_call: TRBD2
clone_size: many
v_call: TRBV5-1
j_call: TRBJ2-1
cdr3_nt: TGCGCCAGCAGCTTTCTCGGGACTAGCGGGAGGTGGGATGAGCAGTTCTTC
cdr3_aa: CASSFLGTSGRWDEQFF

d_call: TRBD1
clone_size: many
v_call: TRBV28
j_call: TRBJ1-2
cdr3_nt: TGTGCCAGCGGACCCATCGACAGGGTGAATGGCTACACCTTC
cdr3_aa: CASGPIDRVNGYTF

d_call: TRBD2
clone_size: many
v_call: TRBV5-4
j_call: TRBJ2-7
cdr3_nt: TGTGCCAGCAGCCCCGCGGCTAGCGGGATCTACGAGCAGTACTTC
cdr3_aa: CASSPAASGIYEQYF

d_call: .
clone_size: many
v_call: TRBV19
j_call: TRBJ1-4
cdr3_nt: TGTGCCAGTAGTCTATCCGGGACCGTTAATGAAAAACTGTTTTTT
cdr3_aa: CASSLSGTVNEKLFF

d_call: .
clone_size: many
v_call: TRBV5-1
j_call: TRBJ1-5
cdr3_nt: TGCGCCAGCAGCCGAGACAGCAATCAGCCCCAGCATTTT
cdr3_aa: CASSRDSNQPQHF

d_call: .
clone_size: many
v_call: TRBV6-6
j_call: TRBJ1-6
cdr3_nt: TGTGCCAGCAGTTACTCGAGGGGGGGCGGTTCACCCCTCCACTTT
cdr3_aa: CASSYSRGGGSPLHF

d_call: TRBD2
clone_size: .
v_call: TRBV5-1
j_call: TRBJ2-7
cdr3_nt: TGCGCCAGCCGAAGGGGGACTAGCGGGCCCTACGAGCAGTACTTC
cdr3_aa: CASRRGTSGPYEQYF

d_call: .
clone_size: many
v_call: TRBV3-1
j_call: TRBJ2-7
cdr3_nt: TGTGCCAGCAGCCAAGAATCCGGGCTGGAGGAGCAGTACTTC
cdr3_aa: CASSQESGLEEQYF

d_call: .
clone_size: few
v_call: TRBV4-1
j_call: TRBJ2-5
cdr3_nt: TGCGCCAGCAGCCCATCCGAGACTAAAGAGACCCAGTACTTC
cdr3_aa: CASSPSETKETQYF

d_call: TRBD1
clone_size: many
v_call: TRBV28
j_call: TRBJ2-1
cdr3_nt: TGTGCCAGCAGTTTATGGGACAGGGCAGCCTACAATGAGCAGTTCTTC
cdr3_aa: CASSLWDRAAYNEQFF

d_call: .
clone_size: .
v_call: TRBV9
j_call: TRBJ2-1
cdr3_nt: TGTGCCAGCAGTCGGAAGTGGGGCGACTTCTCCTACAATGAGCAGTTCTTC
cdr3_aa: CASSRKWGDFSYNEQFF

d_call: TRBD1
clone_size: many
v_call: TRBV14
j_call: TRBJ1-2
cdr3_nt: TGTGCCAGCAGCCGGGACAGTGTCTATGGCTACACCTTC
cdr3_aa: CASSRDSVYGYTF

d_call: TRBD1
clone_size: many
v_call: TRBV11-2
j_call: TRBJ2-2
cdr3_nt: TGTGCCAGCAGCTTGGGACAGGGGGCATTGAACACCGGGGAGCTGTTTTTT
cdr3_aa: CASSLGQGALNTGELFF

d_call: .
clone_size: .
v_call: TRBV12-3/TRBV12-4
j_call: TRBJ1-5
cdr3_nt: TGTGCCAGCAGTCTCGGGACTAGCGGTAGTGGGCAGCATTTT
cdr3_aa: CASSLGTSGSGQHF

d_call: .
clone_size: many
v_call: TRBV3-1
j_call: TRBJ2-7
cdr3_nt: TGTGCCAGCAGCCAATTCTCCTACGAGCAGTACTTC
cdr3_aa: CASSQFSYEQYF

d_call: .
clone_size: .
v_call: TRBV4-1
j_call: TRBJ2-7
cdr3_nt: TGCGCCAGCAGCCAAGAACACCGGGACGATTACGAGCAGTACTTC
cdr3_aa: CASSQEHRDDYEQYF

d_call: .
clone_size: .
v_call: TRBV24-1
j_call: TRBJ2-7
cdr3_nt: TGTGCCACCAGTGATTCACGGACAGCCACCTACGAGCAGTACTTC
cdr3_aa: CATSDSRTATYEQYF

d_call: .
clone_size: many
v_call: TRBV20-1
j_call: TRBJ2-2
cdr3_nt: TGCAGTGCTAGTCCCCCTCTGGTGGAAAACGCGAACACCGGGGAGCTGTTTTTT
cdr3_aa: CSASPPLVENANTGELFF

d_call: TRBD1
clone_size: many
v_call: TRBV11-1
j_call: TRBJ2-4
cdr3_nt: TGTGCCAGCACGGGACAGGGGGCAGACATTCAGTACTTC
cdr3_aa: CASTGQGADIQYF

d_call: .
clone_size: many
v_call: TRBV11-2
j_call: TRBJ1-6
cdr3_nt: TGTGCCAGCAGCTTAGCGGCAGGGTCACCCCTCCACTTT
cdr3_aa: CASSLAAGSPLHF

d_call: .
clone_size: many
v_call: TRBV5-1
j_call: TRBJ2-2
cdr3_nt: TGCGCCAGCACTGAGGGGGGAGTTACCGGGGAGCTGTTTTTT
cdr3_aa: CASTEGGVTGELFF

d_call: TRBD2
clone_size: many
v_call: TRBV6-1
j_call: TRBJ2-3
cdr3_nt: TGTGCCAGCGGGGGACTAGACCTAGATACGCAGTATTTT
cdr3_aa: CASGGLDLDTQYF

d_call: .
clone_size: few
v_call: TRBV20-1
j_call: TRBJ1-5
cdr3_nt: TGCAGTGCTACCGGGGGGCGAGATCAGCCCCAGCATTTT
cdr3_aa: CSATGGRDQPQHF

d_call: .
clone_size: many
v_call: TRBV3-1
j_call: TRBJ2-1
cdr3_nt: TGTGCCAGCAGCCAAGTTGGGGCGGGCTCCTACAATGAGCAGTTCTTC
cdr3_aa: CASSQVGAGSYNEQFF

d_call: .
clone_size: many
v_call: TRBV11-2
j_call: TRBJ2-7
cdr3_nt: TGTGCCAGCAGCTTAGGACAAACCTACGAGCAGTACTTC
cdr3_aa: CASSLGQTYEQYF

d_call: .
clone_size: many
v_call: TRBV18
j_call: TRBJ2-3
cdr3_nt: TGTGCCAGCTCACCACCGACAGGTACTAGCACAGATACGCAGTATTTT
cdr3_aa: CASSPPTGTSTDTQYF

d_call: .
clone_size: .
v_call: TRBV27
j_call: TRBJ1-1
cdr3_nt: TGTGCCAGCAGCCTCGTGGTAGGGTGGAACACTGAATCTTTCTTT
cdr3_aa: CASSLVVGWNTESFF

d_call: TRBD1
clone_size: many
v_call: TRBV4-3
j_call: TRBJ2-6
cdr3_nt: TGCGCCAGCAGCCGAGGACAGGGCCATACCTCTGGGGCCAACGTCCTGACTTTC
cdr3_aa: CASSRGQGHTSGANVLTF

d_call: .
clone_size: .
v_call: TRBV7-3
j_call: TRBJ2-1
cdr3_nt: TGTGCCAGCAGCGATGGGTGTGAGCAGTTCTTC
cdr3_aa: CASSDGCEQFF

d_call: .
clone_size: .
v_call: TRBV20-1
j_call: TRBJ2-1
cdr3_nt: TGCAGTGGCCCGCGGGGGCCCGATGAGCAGTTCTTC
cdr3_aa: CSGPRGPDEQFF

d_call: TRBD2
clone_size: many
v_call: TRBV4-3
j_call: TRBJ2-2
cdr3_nt: TGCGCCAGCAGCCAAGCGGGACTAGCGGGCACCGGGGAGCTGTTTTTT
cdr3_aa: CASSQAGLAGTGELFF

d_call: .
clone_size: many
v_call: TRBV18
j_call: TRBJ2-3
cdr3_nt: TGTGCCAGCTCACCTTTGGACACGGTTAATACGCAGTATTTT
cdr3_aa: CASSPLDTVNTQYF